The entry below describes one TCR beta chain. This clonotype showed up many times. Its recognized antigen is unknown. Qualities for individual bases were not recorded, and no much larger clone is one base off. The CDR1 and CDR2 encoded by the germline V gene are MGHRA and YSYEKL. Spanning cysteine to phenylalanine, the CDR3 consists of 15 amino acids. CDR3 DNA only is kept here, 45 bases in frame from base 1. V is pruned by 6 bases and J by 8 bases, leaving 10 bases of the junction without a gene match. Receptor amplification or capture employed RACE. This sample was sequenced with a NextSeq 500. Library preparation attached unique molecular identifiers to individual cDNA molecules for quantitative, reproducible TCR counting. For every blood RNA sample, sequencing covered both the TCR alpha and TCR beta chains. The original methods were these. The median number of TCRs per sample was approximately 96,000, ranging from about 20,000 to 690,600. V, J and CDR3 annotation of the TCR reads was performed with the Decombinator software suite. For PS versus PT1 abundance plots, all samples were subsampled to the same number of TCRs (28,000). Expanded TCRs were defined as absent before sensitization and observed at least eight times at the 2-week time point. TCRdb trimmed public reads at Q25 via fastp, called clones via MiXCR and kept in-frame beta chains. Every distinct CDR3 protein forms one entry, paired with its most common genes and DNA. The V and J calls shown here were made by TCRdb, not taken from the authors' results. Here the sample has more than 75,000 distinct CDR3 sequences; nearly 10% occur a single time. In total, the top ten clones hold around 3.6% of the sample.

The sample comes from a study of human T cells and chemical hapten exposure (dated by TCRdb to the early 2020s). About the full investigation: For sensitization, 2% DPC in acetone was applied to a 2 cm by 2 cm area of upper inner arm skin. Throughout the study period of approximately 23 weeks, patients also received therapeutic DPC doses to the scalp every week. Patch testing was done on the upper back using Finn chambers containing 0.01% DPC, and results were scored after 6 days according to International Contact Dermatitis Research Group standards. The patient cohort, mostly female, included alopecia areata with under or over 50% scalp involvement, alopecia totalis and alopecia universalis. The libraries were sequenced as a pool, and the TCR yield per sample differed mostly because of small variations in library volumes within the pool. This study followed changes in the peripheral blood TCR repertoire in vivo during primary and secondary sensitization of alopecia patients to the hapten diphenylcyclopropenone (DPC). Blood samples were taken from patients before sensitization (week 0) and then at 2, 6 and about 24 weeks after DPC sensitization. Roughly 30 alopecia patients provided blood for TCR sequencing at one to four time points (pre-sensitization, 2, 6 and 24 weeks).

The sample's time point label, decoded: pre-sensitization, week 0. Sample treatment or condition, as interpreted from the label and publication: therapeutic diphenylcyclopropenone sensitization with weekly scalp DPC. Blood at each patch-test visit was drawn before the patch test was applied. Eligible patients were aged 18 to 70, diagnosed with alopecia, deemed suitable for DPC therapy, and excluded if pregnant. Total RNA was extracted from unfractionated whole blood that had been collected in Tempus Blood RNA tubes. The study at large found these results: Because all patients had alopecia, a presumed autoimmune disease, the immune response of the patients might differ from that of healthy individuals. After repeated subsampling, changes were observed in the strength of the expansion versus patch-test correlation and in the threshold at which the correlation became significant. Expanded TCRs formed significantly more large CDR3 similarity clusters than pre-sensitization or healthy control sets, consistent with antigen-driven responses. The number of PT1 expanded TCRs positively correlated with patch test score, significant at thresholds 8, 16 and 32 but not 4. The number of TCRs above 1 in 1000 frequency did not change with DPC sensitization; there was no evidence of global repertoire structure alterations.

The receptor comes from a woman between 40 and 55 years old with alopecia areata. Some clones in this sample may be carry-over from other donors' samples. The chain is made from TRBV4-1 and TRBJ1-4; 9 central nucleotides agree with TRBD1. Source: whole blood, taken in connection with sensitization to the hapten diphenylcyclopropenone (DPC). The CDR3 corresponds to CASRDVGQGTEKLFF. The nucleotides read TGCGCCAGCAGGGATGTCGGACAGGGGACCGAAAAACTGTTTTTT.